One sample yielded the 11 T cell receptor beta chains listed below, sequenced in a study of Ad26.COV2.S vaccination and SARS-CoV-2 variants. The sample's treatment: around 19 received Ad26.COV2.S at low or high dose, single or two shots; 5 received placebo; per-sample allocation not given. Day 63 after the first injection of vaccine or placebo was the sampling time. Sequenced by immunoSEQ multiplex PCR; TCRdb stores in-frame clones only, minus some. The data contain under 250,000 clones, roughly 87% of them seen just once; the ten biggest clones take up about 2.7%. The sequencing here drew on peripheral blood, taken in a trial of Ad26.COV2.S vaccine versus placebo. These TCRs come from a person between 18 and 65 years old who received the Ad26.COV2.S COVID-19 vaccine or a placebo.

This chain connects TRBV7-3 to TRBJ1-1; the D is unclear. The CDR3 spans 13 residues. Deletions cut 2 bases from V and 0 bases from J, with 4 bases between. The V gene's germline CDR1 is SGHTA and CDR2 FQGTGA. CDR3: CASSLLVNTEAFF. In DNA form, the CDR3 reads TGTGCCAGCAGCTTATTAGTGAACACTGAAGCTTTCTTT.

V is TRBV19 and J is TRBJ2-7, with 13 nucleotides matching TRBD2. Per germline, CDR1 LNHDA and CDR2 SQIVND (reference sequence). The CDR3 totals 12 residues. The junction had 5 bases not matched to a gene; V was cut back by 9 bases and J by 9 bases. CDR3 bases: TGTGCCAGCTCCGGGACTAGCGGGGCGCAGTACGTC. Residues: CASSGTSGAQYV.

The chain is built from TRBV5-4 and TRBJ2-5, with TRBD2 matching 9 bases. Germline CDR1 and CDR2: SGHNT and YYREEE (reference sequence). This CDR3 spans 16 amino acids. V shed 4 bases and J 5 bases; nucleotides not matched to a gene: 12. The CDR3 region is CASSPNSGGAGETQYF. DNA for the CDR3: TGTGCCAGCAGCCCGAATAGCGGGGGCGCTGGGGAGACCCAGTACTTC.

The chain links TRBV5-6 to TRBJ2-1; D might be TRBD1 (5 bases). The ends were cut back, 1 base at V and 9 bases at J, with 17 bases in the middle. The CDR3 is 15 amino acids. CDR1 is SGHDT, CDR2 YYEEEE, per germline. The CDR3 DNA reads TGTGCCAGCAGCTTGATCCAGCAGGGTGAGACTGAGCAGTTCTTC. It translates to CASSLIQQGETEQFF.

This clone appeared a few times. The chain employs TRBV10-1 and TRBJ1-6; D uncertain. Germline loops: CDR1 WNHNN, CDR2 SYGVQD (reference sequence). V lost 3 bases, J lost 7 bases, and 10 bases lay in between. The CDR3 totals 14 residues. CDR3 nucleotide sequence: TGCGCCAGCAGTGAATGTGGCAGCAATTCACCCCTCCACTTT. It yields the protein CASSECGSNSPLHF.

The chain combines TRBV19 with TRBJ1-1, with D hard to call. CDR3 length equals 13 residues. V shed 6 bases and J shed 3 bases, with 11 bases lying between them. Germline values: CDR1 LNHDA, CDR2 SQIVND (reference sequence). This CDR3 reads CASSLGIYTEAFF. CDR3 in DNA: TGTGCCAGTAGCCTCGGCATTTACACTGAAGCTTTCTTT. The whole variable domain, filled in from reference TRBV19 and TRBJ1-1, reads DGGITQSPKYLFRKEGQNVTLSCEQNLNHDAMYWYRQDPGQGLRLIYYSQIVNDFQKGDIAEGYSVSREKKESFPLTVTSAQKNPTAFYLCASSLGIYTEAFFGQGTRLTVV.

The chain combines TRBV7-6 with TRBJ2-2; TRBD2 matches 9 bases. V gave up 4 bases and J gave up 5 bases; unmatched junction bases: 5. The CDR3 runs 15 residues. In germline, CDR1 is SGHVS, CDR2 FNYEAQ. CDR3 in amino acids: CASSSRLAGTGELFF. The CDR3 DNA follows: TGTGCCAGCAGCTCTCGGCTAGCGGGGACCGGGGAGCTGTTTTTT.

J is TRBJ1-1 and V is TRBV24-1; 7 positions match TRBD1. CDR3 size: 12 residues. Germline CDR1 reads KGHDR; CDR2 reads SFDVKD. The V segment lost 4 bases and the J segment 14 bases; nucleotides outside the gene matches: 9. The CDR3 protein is CATSDPGTEVFF. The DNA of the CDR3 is TGTGCCACCAGTGACCCCGGGACAGAGGTCTTCTTT.

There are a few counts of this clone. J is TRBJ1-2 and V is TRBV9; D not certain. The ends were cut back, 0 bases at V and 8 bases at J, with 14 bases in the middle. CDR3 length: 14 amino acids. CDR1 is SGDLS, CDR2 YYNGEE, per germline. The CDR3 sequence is CASSVETGLGGYTF. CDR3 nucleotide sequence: TGTGCCAGCAGCGTAGAAACTGGTCTCGGGGGCTACACCTTC.

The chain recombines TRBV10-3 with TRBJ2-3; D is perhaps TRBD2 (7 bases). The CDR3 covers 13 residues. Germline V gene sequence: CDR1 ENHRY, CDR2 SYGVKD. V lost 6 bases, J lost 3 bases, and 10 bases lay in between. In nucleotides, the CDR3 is TGTGCCATCAGAGGGGGGGATACAGATACGCAGTATTTT. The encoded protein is CAIRGGDTDTQYF.

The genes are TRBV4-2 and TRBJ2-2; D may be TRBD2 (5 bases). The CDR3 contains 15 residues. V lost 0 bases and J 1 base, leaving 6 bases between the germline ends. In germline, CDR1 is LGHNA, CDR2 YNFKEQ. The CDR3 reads CASSQEGENTGELFF. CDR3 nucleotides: TGTGCCAGCAGCCAAGAGGGAGAGAACACCGGGGAGCTGTTTTTT.